These 14 T cell receptor beta chains were sequenced from one sample in a study of CD8 T cells in Susac syndrome. RNA was extracted with the RNeasy kit, and a quantity of roughly 0.5 to 1 ug was reverse transcribed using random hexamers. MiXCR, applied by TCRdb to the immunoSEQ multiplex PCR reads, yields one record per CDR3 protein. The repertoire holds 250,000 to 350,000 distinct CDR3 sequences, with approximately 90% as singletons. Sequenced: CD4+ T cells from PBMCs. These receptor sequences come from a human donor with multiple sclerosis.

This clonotype was counted a single time. This chain uses TRBV3-1 with TRBJ1-6; the D gene is possibly TRBD1 (5 bases). Germline values: CDR1 LGHDT, CDR2 YNNKEL (reference sequence). V was trimmed by 2 bases and J by 10 bases, leaving 15 bases between them. This CDR3 spans 15 amino acids. CDR3 in DNA: TGTGCCAGCAGCCAACAGGTGGGGGTTCGGTCACCCCTCCACTTT. Its translation: CASSQQVGVRSPLHF.

The rearrangement uses TRBV12-3 or TRBV12-4 and TRBJ2-3, with 10 positions matching TRBD1. V was clipped by 3 bases and J by 0 bases; unmatched bases: 3. The CDR3 sequence is 16 residues long. The CDR3 DNA reads as TGTGCCAGCAGTTTCGGGACAGGGGCGAGCACAGATACGCAGTATTTT. Amino acids: CASSFGTGASTDTQYF.

The chain uses TRBV19 and TRBJ2-5; D ambiguous. V was cut by 4 bases and J by 3 bases, with 9 bases left in between. Per germline, CDR1 LNHDA and CDR2 SQIVND (reference sequence). The CDR3 is 13 residues long. The DNA for the CDR3 is TGTGCCAGTAGTACCTCGGCGGAAGAGACCCAGTACTTC. Its protein product is CASSTSAEETQYF.

This CDR3 is CASTKGGDGYTF. In nucleotides, the CDR3 is TGTGCCAGCACCAAGGGTGGAGATGGCTACACCTTC. The chain has TRBV12-3 or TRBV12-4 and TRBJ1-2; D uncertain. CDR3 size: 12 residues. Trimming pared 7 bases from V and 6 bases from J, leaving 12 bases between.

This clonotype has a single count. The rearrangement uses TRBV2 and TRBJ2-1, with TRBD1 identical over 8 bases. The trim removed 4 bases at V and 5 bases at J, leaving 7 bases unmatched. The CDR3 is 15 amino acids. Per the germline V gene, CDR1 is SNHLY and CDR2 is FYNNEI. CDR3 nucleotides: TGTGCCAGCAGTGTCCAGGGGGCTATCAACAATGAGCAGTTCTTC. It yields the protein CASSVQGAINNEQFF.

The J gene is TRBJ1-2, the V gene TRBV20-1; no clear D gene. This CDR3 region has 13 residues. V dropped 6 bases and J dropped 4 bases, with 15 bases sitting between them. Germline V CDR1 and CDR2: DFQATT, SNEGSKA (reference sequence). Here the CDR3 DNA reads TGCAGTGCAGACACCGGGAAACCCTATGGCTACACCTTC. Amino acids: CSADTGKPYGYTF.

The V gene is TRBV12-3 or TRBV12-4, the J gene TRBJ2-5; D gene unclear. The CDR3 length is 14 residues. Trimming took off 5 bases at V and 2 bases at J, with 12 bases between the two ends. The CDR3 sequence: CASSLSVRQETQYF. The DNA for the CDR3 is TGTGCCAGCAGTCTTTCCGTGCGGCAAGAGACCCAGTACTTC.

The chain combines TRBV5-4 with TRBJ2-3, with TRBD2 identical over 13 bases. This CDR3 comprises 16 residues. CDR1 SGHNT and CDR2 YYREEE come from the germline V gene (reference sequence). Losses at the gene ends were 4 bases for V and 2 bases for J; bases not matched to a gene: 4. The CDR3 sequence: CASSGGLAGTTDTQYF. The CDR3 DNA reads as TGTGCCAGCAGCGGGGGACTAGCGGGAACCACAGATACGCAGTATTTT.

The chain has TRBV12-3 or TRBV12-4 and TRBJ1-2; D remains unclear. Trimming took off 5 bases at V and 7 bases at J, with 11 bases between the two ends. The CDR3 runs 12 residues. DNA of the CDR3: TGTGCCAGCAGTATAGGTTATAGTGGCTACACCTTC. This gives the protein CASSIGYSGYTF.

This sequence joins TRBV23-1 and TRBJ1-1; no firm D call. TRBV23-1 is reported as an ORF; its role is uncertain. Deletions cut 6 bases from V and 5 bases from J, with 10 bases between. The CDR3 sequence is 12 residues long. The CDR3 here is CASRPGRTEAFF. CDR3 DNA: TGCGCCAGCAGGCCTGGGAGGACTGAAGCTTTCTTT.

The chain combines TRBV7-2 with TRBJ2-3; D may be TRBD2 (5 bases). V was shortened by 2 bases and J by 4 bases, with 10 bases between the two germline ends. The CDR3 runs to 14 residues. Germline V CDR1 and CDR2: SGHTA, FQGNSA. CDR3 amino acids: CASSLRAAADTQYF. The CDR3 DNA reads as TGTGCCAGCAGCTTACGAGCGGCGGCAGATACGCAGTATTTT.

This chain uses TRBV19 with TRBJ1-2, with 7 bases aligning to TRBD1. This CDR3 has 14 amino acids. Germline V lookup: CDR1 LNHDA, CDR2 SQIVND (reference sequence). Trimming took 6 bases from V and 4 from J; bases not matched to a gene: 8. The CDR3 is CASSKQGSVYGYTF. The CDR3 DNA follows: TGTGCCAGTAGCAAACAGGGGTCCGTCTATGGCTACACCTTC.

This chain joins TRBV20-1 and TRBJ2-3, with D maybe TRBD2 (7 bases). Trimming removed 5 bases at V and 0 bases at J, with 15 bases between. The CDR3 is made up of 15 amino acids. CDR1 is DFQATT, CDR2 SNEGSKA, per germline (reference sequence). CDR3 DNA sequence: TGCAGTGCTGATCGGCGGGGGCTTAGCACAGATACGCAGTATTTT. Protein product: CSADRRGLSTDTQYF.

The chain has TRBV6-5 and TRBJ2-5; D may be TRBD2 (5 bases). The germline CDR1 and CDR2 sequences are MNHEY and SVGAGI. V lost 0 bases to trimming and J lost 3 bases, with 17 bases between them. This CDR3 has 17 residues. The CDR3 is CASSYSSPGMGKETQYF. The DNA of the CDR3 is TGTGCCAGCAGTTACTCGAGTCCGGGGATGGGAAAAGAGACCCAGTACTTC.